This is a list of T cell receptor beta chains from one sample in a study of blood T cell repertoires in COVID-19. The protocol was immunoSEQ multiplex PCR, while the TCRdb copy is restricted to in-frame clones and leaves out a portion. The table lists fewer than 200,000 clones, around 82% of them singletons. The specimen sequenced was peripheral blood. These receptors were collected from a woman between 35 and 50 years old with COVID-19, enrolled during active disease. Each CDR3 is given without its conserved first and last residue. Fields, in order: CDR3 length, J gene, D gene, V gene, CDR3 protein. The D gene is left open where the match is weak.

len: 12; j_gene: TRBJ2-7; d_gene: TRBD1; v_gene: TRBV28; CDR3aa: ASREGTGAYEQY
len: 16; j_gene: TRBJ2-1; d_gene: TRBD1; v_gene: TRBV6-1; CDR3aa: ASSESRGRGAQKNEQF
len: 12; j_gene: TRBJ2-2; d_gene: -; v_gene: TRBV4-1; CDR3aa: ASSQDRVAGELF
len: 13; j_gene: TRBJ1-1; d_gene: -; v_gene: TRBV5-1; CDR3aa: ASSAAGGLNTEAF
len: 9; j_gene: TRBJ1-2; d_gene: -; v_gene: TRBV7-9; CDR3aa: ASSLSYGYT
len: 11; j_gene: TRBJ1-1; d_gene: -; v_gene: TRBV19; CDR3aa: ASSRTGRSEAF
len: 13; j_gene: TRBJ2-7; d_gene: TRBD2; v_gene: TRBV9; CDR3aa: ASSAGTSGNYEQY
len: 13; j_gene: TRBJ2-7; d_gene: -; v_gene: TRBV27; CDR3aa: ASSFTPGGPYEQY
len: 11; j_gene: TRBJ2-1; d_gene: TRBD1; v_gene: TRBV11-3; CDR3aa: ASSPYRGNEQF
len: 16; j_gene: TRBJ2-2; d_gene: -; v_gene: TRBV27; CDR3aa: ASSYRSFATANTGELF
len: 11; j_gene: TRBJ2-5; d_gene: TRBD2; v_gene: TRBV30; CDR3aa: AWSVAGGETQY
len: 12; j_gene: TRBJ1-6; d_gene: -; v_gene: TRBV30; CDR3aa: AYSRQLDNSPLH
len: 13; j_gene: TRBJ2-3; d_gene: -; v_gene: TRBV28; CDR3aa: ASSPQVGGTDTQY
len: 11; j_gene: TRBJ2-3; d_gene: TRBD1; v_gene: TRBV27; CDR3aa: ASKKGAGDTQY
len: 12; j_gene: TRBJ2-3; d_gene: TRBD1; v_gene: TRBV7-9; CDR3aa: ASSSGQGVATQY
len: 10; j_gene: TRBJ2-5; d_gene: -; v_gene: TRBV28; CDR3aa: ASSSYGSPAH
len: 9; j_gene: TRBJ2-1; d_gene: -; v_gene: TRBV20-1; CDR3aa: SATEGVEQF
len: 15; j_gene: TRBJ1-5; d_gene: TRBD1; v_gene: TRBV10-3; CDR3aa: AISEALPGQGNQPQH
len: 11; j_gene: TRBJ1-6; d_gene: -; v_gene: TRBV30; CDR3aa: AWSTDYNSPLH
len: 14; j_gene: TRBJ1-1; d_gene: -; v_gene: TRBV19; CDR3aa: ATQMRGAGLYGEAF
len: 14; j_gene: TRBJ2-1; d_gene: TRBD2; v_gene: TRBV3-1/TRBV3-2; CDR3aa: ASSQEWLAGQNEQF
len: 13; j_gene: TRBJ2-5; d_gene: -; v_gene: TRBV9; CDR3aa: ASSPRVGQGETQY